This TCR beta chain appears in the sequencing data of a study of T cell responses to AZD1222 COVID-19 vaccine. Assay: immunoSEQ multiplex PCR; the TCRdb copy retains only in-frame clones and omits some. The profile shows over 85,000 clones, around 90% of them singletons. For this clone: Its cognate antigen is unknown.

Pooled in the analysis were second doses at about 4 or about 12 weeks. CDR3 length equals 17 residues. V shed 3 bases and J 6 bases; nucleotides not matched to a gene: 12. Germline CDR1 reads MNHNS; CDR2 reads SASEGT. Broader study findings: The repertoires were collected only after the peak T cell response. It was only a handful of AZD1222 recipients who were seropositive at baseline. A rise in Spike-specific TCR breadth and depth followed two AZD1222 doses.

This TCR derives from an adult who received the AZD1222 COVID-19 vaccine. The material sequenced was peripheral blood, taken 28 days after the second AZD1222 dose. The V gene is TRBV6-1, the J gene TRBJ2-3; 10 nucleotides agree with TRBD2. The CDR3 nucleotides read TGTGCCAGCAGTGACCTGATGAGCGGGAGGGCCTGGGATACGCAGTATTTT. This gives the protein CASSDLMSGRAWDTQYF.